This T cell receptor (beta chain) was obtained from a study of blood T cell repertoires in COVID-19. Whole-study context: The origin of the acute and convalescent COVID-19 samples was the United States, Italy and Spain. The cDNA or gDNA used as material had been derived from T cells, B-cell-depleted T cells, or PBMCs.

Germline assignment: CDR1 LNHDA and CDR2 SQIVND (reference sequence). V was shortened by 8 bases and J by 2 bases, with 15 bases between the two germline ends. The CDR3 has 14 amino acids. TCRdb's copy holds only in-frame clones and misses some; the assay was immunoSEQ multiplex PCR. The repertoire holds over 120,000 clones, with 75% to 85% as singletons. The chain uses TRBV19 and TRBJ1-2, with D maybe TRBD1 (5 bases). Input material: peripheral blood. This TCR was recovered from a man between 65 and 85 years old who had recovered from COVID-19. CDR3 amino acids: CASFDLRANYGYTF. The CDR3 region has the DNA TGTGCCAGTTTCGACCTCAGGGCCAACTATGGCTACACCTTC.